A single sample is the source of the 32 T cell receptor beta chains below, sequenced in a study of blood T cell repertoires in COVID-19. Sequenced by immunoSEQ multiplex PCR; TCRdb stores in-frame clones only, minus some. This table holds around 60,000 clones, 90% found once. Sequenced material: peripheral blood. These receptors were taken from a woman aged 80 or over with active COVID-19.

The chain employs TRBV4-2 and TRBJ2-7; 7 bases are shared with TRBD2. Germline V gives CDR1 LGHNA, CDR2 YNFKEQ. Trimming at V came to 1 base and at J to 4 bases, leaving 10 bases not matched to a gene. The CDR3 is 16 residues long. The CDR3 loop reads CASSQGSGLGFYEQYF. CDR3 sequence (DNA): TGTGCCAGCAGCCAAGGGTCAGGACTAGGATTTTACGAGCAGTACTTC.

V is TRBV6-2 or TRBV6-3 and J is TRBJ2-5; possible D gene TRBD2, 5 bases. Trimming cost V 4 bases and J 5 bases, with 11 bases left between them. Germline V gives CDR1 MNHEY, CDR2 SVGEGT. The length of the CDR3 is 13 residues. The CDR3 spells CASSFGWRETQYF. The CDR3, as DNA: TGTGCCAGCAGTTTTGGGTGGAGGGAGACCCAGTACTTC.

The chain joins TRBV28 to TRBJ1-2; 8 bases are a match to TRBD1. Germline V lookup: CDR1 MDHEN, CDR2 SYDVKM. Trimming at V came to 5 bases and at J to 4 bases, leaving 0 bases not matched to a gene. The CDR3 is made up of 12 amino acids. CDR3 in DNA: TGTGCCAGCAGTACAGGGGGCTATGGCTACACCTTC. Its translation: CASSTGGYGYTF.

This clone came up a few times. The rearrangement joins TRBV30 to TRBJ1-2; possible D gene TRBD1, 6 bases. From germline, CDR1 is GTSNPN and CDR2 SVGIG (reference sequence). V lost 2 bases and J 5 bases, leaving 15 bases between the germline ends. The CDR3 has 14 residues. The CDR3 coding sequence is TGTGCCTGGAGTATATGGGCAGGGGAGTATGGCTACACCTTC. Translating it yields CAWSIWAGEYGYTF.

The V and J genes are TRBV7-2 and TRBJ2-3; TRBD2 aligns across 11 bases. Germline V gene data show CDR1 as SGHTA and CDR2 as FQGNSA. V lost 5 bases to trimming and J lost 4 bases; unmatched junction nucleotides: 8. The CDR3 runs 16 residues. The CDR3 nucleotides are TGTGCCAGCAGCCTTAGCGGGGGGGCCGGGGCAGATACGCAGTATTTT. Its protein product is CASSLSGGAGADTQYF. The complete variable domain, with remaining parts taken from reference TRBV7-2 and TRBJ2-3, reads GAGVSQSPSNKVTEKGKDVELRCDPISGHTALYWYRQSLGQGLEFLIYFQGNSAPDKSGLPSDRFSAERTGGSVSTLTIQRTQQEDSAVYLCASSLSGGAGADTQYFGPGTRLTVL.

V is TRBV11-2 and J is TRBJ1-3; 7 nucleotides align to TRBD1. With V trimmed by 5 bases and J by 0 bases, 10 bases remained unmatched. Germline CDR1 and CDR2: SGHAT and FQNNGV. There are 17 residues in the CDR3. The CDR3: CASSKRDSRTSGNTIYF. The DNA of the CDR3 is TGTGCCAGCAGCAAACGGGACAGCCGAACCTCTGGAAACACCATATATTTT.

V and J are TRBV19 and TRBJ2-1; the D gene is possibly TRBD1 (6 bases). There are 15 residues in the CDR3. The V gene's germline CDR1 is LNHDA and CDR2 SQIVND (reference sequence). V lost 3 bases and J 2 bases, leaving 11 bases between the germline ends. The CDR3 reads CASSIFQGPYNEQFF. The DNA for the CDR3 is TGTGCCAGTAGTATTTTCCAGGGGCCCTACAATGAGCAGTTCTTC.

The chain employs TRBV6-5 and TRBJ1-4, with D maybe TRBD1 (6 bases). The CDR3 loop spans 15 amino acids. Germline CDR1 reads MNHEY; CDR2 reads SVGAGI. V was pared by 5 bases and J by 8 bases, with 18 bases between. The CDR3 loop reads CASSLRQAGEEKLFF. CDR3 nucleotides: TGTGCCAGCAGTCTACGACAGGCGGGTGAGGAAAAACTGTTTTTT.

CDR3: CASSLAVKNIQYF. The CDR3 nucleotides read TGTGCCAGCAGCCTAGCGGTAAAAAACATTCAGTACTTC. The chain recombines TRBV5-6 with TRBJ2-4; TRBD2 matches 7 bases. V was clipped by 4 bases and J by 4 bases; unmatched bases: 2. CDR3 length: 13 residues. Germline lookup yields CDR1 SGHDT and CDR2 YYEEEE.

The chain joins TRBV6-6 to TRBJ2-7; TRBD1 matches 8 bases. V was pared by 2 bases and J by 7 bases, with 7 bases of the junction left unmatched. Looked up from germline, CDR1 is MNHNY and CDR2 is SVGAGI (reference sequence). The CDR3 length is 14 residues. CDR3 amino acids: CASSYGQGEGEQYV. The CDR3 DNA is TGTGCCAGCAGTTACGGACAGGGTGAGGGAGAGCAGTACGTC.

CDR3 DNA sequence: TGTGCCAGCAGCTTGACTAGCGGTAACAATGAGCAGTTCTTC. The encoded protein is CASSLTSGNNEQFF. The chain employs TRBV7-2 and TRBJ2-1, with 9 nucleotides matching TRBD2. This CDR3 spans 14 amino acids. Germline V gene sequence: CDR1 SGHTA, CDR2 FQGNSA. V shed 3 bases, J shed 5 bases, and the junction held 2 bases outside the gene matches. The variable domain in full, with the rest retrieved from reference TRBV7-2 and TRBJ2-1, is GAGVSQSPSNKVTEKGKDVELRCDPISGHTALYWYRQSLGQGLEFLIYFQGNSAPDKSGLPSDRFSAERTGGSVSTLTIQRTQQEDSAVYLCASSLTSGNNEQFFGPGTRLTVL.

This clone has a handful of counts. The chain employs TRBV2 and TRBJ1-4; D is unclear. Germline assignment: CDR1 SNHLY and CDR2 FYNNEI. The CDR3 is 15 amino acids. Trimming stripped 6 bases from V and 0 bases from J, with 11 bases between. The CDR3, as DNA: TGTGCCAGCAGCAGTACGTCTGCAACTAATGAAAAACTGTTTTTT. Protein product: CASSSTSATNEKLFF. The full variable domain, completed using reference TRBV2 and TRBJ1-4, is EPEVTQTPSHQVTQMGQEVILRCVPISNHLYFYWYRQILGQKVEFLVSFYNNEISEKSEIFDDQFSVERPDGSNFTLKIRSTKLEDSAMYFCASSSTSATNEKLFFGSGTQLSVL.

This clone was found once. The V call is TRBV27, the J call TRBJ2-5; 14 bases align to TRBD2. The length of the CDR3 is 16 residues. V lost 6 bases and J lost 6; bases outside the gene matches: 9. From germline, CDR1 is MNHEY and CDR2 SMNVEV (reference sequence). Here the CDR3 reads CASSSEGLAGVKTQYF. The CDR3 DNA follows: TGTGCCAGCAGCTCAGAGGGACTAGCGGGGGTTAAGACCCAGTACTTC.

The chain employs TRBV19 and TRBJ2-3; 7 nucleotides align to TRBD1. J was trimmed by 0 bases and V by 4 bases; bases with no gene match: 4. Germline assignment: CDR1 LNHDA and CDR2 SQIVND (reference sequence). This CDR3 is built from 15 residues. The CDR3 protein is CASSTDRASTDTQYF. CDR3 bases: TGTGCCAGTAGTACCGACAGGGCTAGCACAGATACGCAGTATTTT.

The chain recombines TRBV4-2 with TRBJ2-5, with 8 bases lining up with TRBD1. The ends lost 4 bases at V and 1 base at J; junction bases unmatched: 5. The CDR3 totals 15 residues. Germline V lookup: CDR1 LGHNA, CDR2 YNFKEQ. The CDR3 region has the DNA TGTGCCAGCAGCCGCCGACAGGGGCGCCAAGAGACCCAGTACTTC. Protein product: CASSRRQGRQETQYF.

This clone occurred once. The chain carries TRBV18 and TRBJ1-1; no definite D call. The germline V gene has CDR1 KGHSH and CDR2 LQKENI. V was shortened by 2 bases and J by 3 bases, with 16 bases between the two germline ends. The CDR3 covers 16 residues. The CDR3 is CASSPRRPSGDTEAFF. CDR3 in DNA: TGTGCCAGCTCACCAAGGCGGCCCTCCGGGGACACTGAAGCTTTCTTT.

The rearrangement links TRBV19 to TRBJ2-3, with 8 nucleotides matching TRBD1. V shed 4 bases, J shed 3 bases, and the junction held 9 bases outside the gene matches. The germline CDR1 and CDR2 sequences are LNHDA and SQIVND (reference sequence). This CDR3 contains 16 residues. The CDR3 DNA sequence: TGTGCCAGTAGTACTTCGGGACAGGTTGGTACAGATACGCAGTATTTT. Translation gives CASSTSGQVGTDTQYF. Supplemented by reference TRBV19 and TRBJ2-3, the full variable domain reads DGGITQSPKYLFRKEGQNVTLSCEQNLNHDAMYWYRQDPGQGLRLIYYSQIVNDFQKGDIAEGYSVSREKKESFPLTVTSAQKNPTAFYLCASSTSGQVGTDTQYFGPGTRLTVL.

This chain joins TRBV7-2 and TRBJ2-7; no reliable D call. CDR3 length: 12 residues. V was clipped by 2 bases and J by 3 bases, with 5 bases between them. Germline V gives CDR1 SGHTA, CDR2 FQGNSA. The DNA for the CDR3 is TGTGCCAGCAGCTTAAGCCGCTACGAGCAGTACTTC. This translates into CASSLSRYEQYF.

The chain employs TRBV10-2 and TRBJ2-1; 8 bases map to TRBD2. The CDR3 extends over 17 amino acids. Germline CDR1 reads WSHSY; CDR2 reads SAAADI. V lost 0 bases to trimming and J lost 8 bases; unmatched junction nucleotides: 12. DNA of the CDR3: TGCGCCAGCAGTGAGTCGGGGGCGGGAGGACGGTGGGATGAGCAGTTCTTC. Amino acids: CASSESGAGGRWDEQFF.

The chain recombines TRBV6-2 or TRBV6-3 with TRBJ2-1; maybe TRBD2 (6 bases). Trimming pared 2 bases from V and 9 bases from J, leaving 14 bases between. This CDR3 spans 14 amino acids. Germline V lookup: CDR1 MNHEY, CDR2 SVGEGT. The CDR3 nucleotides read TGTGCCAGCAGTTACCGCGCTAGGCGGGGTGAGCAGTTCTTC. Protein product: CASSYRARRGEQFF.

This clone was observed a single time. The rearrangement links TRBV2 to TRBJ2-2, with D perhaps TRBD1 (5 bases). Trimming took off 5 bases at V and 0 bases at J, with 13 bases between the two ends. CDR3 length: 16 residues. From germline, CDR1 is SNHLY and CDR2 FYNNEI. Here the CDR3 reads CASSRQGNPNTGELFF. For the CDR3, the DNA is TGTGCCAGCAGTCGTCAGGGTAACCCGAACACCGGGGAGCTGTTTTTT.

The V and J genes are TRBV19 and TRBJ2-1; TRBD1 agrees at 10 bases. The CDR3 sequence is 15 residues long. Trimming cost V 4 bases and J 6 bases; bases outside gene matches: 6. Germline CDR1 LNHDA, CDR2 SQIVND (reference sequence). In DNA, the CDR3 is TGTGCCAGTAGTACAACCGGGACAGGGGTCAATGAGCAGTTCTTC. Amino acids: CASSTTGTGVNEQFF.

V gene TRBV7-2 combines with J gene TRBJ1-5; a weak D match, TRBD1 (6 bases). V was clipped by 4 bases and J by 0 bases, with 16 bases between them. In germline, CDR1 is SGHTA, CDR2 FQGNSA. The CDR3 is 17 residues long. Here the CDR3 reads CASSSWGGRDSNQPQHF. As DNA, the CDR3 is TGTGCCAGCAGCTCCTGGGGGGGCAGGGATAGCAATCAGCCCCAGCATTTT.

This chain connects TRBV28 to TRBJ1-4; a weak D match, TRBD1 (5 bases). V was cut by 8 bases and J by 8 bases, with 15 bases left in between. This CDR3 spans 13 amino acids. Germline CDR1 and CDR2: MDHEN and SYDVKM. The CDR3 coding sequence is TGTGCCAGCTTTCGGGCAGGGCTGGAAAAACTGTTTTTT. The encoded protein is CASFRAGLEKLFF.

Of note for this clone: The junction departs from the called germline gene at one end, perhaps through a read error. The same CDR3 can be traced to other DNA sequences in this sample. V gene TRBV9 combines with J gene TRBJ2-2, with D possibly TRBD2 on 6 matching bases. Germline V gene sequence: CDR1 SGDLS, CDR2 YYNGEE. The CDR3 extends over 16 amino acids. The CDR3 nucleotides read TGTGCCAGCAGCGTAGGGAGCGGGCTGAACACCGGGGAGTTGTTTTTT. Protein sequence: CASSVGSGLNTGELFF.

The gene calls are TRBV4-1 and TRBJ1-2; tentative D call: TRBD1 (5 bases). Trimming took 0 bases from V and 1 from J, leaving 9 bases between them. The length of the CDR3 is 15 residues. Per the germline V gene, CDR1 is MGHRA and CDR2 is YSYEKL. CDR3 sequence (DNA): TGCGCCAGCAGCCAAGAATTGGACATTAACTATGGCTACACCTTC. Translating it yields CASSQELDINYGYTF.

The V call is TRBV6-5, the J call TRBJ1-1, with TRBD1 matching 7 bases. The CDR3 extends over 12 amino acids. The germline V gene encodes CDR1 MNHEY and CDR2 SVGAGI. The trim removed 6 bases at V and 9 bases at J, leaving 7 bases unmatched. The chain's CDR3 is CASRPLQGKAFF. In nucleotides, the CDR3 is TGTGCCAGCAGACCCCTACAGGGGAAAGCTTTCTTT.

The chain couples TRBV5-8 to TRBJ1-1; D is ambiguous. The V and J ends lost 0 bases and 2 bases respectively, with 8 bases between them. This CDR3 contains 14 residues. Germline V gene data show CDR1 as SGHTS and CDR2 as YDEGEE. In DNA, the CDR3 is TGTGCCAGCAGCTTGGCCGCACAAAACACTGAAGCTTTCTTT. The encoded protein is CASSLAAQNTEAFF.

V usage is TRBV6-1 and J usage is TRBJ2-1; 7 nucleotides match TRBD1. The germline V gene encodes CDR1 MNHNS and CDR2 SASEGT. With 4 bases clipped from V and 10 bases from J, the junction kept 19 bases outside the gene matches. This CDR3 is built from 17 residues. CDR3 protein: CASSGRPGTADPREQFF. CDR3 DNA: TGTGCCAGCAGTGGACGTCCTGGGACAGCTGATCCCCGCGAGCAGTTCTTC.

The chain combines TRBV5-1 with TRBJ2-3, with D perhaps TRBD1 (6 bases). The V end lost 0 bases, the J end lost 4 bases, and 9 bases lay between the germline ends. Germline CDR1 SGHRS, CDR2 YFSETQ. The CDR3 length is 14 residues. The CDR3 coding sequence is TGCGCCAGCAGCTTGGGACAGGACCCAGATACGCAGTATTTT. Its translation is CASSLGQDPDTQYF. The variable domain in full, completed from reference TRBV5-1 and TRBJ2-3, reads KAGVTQTPRYLIKTRGQQVTLSCSPISGHRSVSWYQQTPGQGLQFLFEYFSETQRNKGNFPGRFSGRQFSNSRSEMNVSTLELGDSALYLCASSLGQDPDTQYFGPGTRLTVL.

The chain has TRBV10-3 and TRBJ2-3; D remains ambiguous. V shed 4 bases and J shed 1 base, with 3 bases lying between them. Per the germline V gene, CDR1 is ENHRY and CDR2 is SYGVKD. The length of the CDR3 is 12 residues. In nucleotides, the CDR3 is TGTGCCATCAGTGTCGGCACAGATACGCAGTATTTT. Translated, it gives CAISVGTDTQYF.

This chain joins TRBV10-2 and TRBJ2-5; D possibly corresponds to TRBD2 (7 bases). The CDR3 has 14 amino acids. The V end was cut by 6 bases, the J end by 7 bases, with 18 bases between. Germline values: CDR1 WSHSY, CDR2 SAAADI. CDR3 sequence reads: CASRVGGHDVTQYF. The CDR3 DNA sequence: TGCGCCAGCAGGGTGGGGGGGCACGATGTGACCCAGTACTTC.